This TCR beta chain was observed in a study of OX40 agonist ivuxolimab in advanced cancers. Study-level information: Therapy given before enrollment (anti-PD-1, anti-PD-L1 or anti-CTLA-4) was allowed, and 35% to 45% had some.

Broader study findings: At 0.1 to 3.0 mg/kg and by week 6, clonal expansion occurred in CD4+ and CD8+ blood T cells.

Some clones are missing from TCRdb's copy, which holds only in-frame ones; the method was immunoSEQ multiplex PCR. The table shows approximately 60,000 clones, with around 84% occurring only once. V was clipped by 5 bases and J by 6 bases, with 10 bases between them. There are 12 residues in the CDR3. CDR1 SGHVS and CDR2 FNYEAQ come from the germline V gene. With baseline, cycle 4 day 1, and cycle 7 day 1 as timepoints, blood was sampled. In regard to this clone: Its antigen is still unknown.

The chain uses TRBV7-6 and TRBJ1-2, with D possibly matching TRBD1 (5 bases). The sequencing here drew on CD4+ or CD8+ T cells sorted from blood, taken in a trial of the OX40 agonist ivuxolimab. The source is an adult with an advanced solid tumor such as melanoma, head and neck, liver or kidney cancer. This chain's CDR3 is CASSPGADGYTF. In nucleotides, the CDR3 is TGTGCCAGCAGCCCCGGGGCGGATGGCTACACCTTC.